This TCR beta chain was captured by sequencing in a study of PD-1 blockade in classical Hodgkin lymphoma. This clone rates as medium-sized. The repertoire was sequenced with immunoSEQ multiplex PCR; TCRdb's copy has only in-frame clones and lacks some. The top ten clones hold around 32% of a sample with 9,000 to 13,000 clones, more than 75% of them seen once. The trim removed 3 bases at V and 0 bases at J, leaving 5 bases unmatched. The CDR3 covers 16 residues. Germline V CDR1 and CDR2: MNHEY, SMNVEV (reference sequence). Each and every patient relapsed after autologous stem cell transplantation, and patients got differing brentuximab vedotin exposure.

The receptor comes from a human donor with classical Hodgkin lymphoma. The sample here was peripheral blood mononuclear cells (PBMCs), taken before the second cycle of nivolumab. The gene calls are TRBV27 and TRBJ2-1; 7 bases align to TRBD2. The CDR3: CASSFYAGVSYNEQFF. The CDR3 bases are TGTGCCAGCAGTTTTTATGCGGGAGTCTCCTACAATGAGCAGTTCTTC.